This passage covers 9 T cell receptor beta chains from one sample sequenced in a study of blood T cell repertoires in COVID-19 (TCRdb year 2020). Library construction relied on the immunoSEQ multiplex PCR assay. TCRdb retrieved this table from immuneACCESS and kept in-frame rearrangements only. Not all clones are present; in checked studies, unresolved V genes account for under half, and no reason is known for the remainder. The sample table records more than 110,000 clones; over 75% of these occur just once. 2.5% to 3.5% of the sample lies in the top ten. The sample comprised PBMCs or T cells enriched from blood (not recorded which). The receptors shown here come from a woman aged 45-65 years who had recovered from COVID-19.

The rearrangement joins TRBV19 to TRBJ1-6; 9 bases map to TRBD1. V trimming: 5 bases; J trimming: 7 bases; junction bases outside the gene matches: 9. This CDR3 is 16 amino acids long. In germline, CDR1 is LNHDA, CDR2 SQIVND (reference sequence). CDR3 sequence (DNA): TGTGCCAGTAGTCTCGGGACAGGGACTTGGAATTCACCCCTCCACTTT. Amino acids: CASSLGTGTWNSPLHF. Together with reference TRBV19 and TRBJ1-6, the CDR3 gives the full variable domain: DGGITQSPKYLFRKEGQNVTLSCEQNLNHDAMYWYRQDPGQGLRLIYYSQIVNDFQKGDIAEGYSVSREKKESFPLTVTSAQKNPTAFYLCASSLGTGTWNSPLHFGNGTRLTVT.

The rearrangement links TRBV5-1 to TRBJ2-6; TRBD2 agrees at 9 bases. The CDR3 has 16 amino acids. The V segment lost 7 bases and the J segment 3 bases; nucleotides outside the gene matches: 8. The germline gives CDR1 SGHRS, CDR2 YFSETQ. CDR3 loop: CASARRGGDGANVLTF. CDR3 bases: TGCGCCAGCGCCCGCCGCGGGGGGGATGGGGCCAACGTCCTGACTTTC.

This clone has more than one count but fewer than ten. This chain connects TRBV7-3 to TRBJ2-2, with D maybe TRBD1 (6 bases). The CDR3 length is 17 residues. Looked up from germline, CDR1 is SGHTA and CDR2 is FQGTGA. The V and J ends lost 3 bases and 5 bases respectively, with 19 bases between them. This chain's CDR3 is CASSFNPQGQGTGELFF. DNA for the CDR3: TGTGCCAGCAGCTTTAACCCCCAGGGTCAGGGGACCGGGGAGCTGTTTTTT.

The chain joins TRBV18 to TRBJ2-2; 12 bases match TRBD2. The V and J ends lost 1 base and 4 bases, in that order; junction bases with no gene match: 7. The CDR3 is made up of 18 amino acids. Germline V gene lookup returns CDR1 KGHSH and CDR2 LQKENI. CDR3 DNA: TGTGCCAGCTCACCACAAATGACTAGCGGGAGTTTCACCGGGGAGCTGTTTTTT. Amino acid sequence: CASSPQMTSGSFTGELFF.

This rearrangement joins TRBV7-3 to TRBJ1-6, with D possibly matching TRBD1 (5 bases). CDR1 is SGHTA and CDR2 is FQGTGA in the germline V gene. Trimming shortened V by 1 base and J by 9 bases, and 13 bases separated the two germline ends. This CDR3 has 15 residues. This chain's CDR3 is CASSLNGVGGSPLHF. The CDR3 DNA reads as TGTGCCAGCAGCTTAAATGGGGTCGGGGGTTCACCCCTCCACTTT.

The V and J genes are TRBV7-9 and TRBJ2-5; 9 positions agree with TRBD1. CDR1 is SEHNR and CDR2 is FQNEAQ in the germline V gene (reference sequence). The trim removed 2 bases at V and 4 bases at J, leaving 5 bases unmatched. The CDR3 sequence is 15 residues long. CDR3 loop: CASSLPTGGRETQYF. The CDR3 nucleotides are TGTGCCAGCAGCTTACCAACAGGGGGCCGAGAGACCCAGTACTTC.

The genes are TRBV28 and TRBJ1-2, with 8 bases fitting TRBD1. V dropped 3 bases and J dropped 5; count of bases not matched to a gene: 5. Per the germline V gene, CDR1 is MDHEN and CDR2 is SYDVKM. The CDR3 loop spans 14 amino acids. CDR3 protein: CASSFQGAGYGYTF. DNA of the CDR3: TGTGCCAGCAGTTTCCAGGGGGCAGGGTATGGCTACACCTTC.

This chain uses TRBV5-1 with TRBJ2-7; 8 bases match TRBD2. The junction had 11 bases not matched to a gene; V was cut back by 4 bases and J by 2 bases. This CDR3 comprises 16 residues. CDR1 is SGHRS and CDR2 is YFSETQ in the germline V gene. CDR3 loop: CASSLRTAGVTYEQYF. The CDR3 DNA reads TGCGCCAGCAGCCTGAGAACAGCGGGGGTTACCTACGAGCAGTACTTC.

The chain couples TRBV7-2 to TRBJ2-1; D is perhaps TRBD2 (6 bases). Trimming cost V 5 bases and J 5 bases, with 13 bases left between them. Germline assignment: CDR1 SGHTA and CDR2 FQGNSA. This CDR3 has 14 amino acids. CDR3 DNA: TGTGCCAGCAGCGTCGGCGGGGCTGACAATGAGCAGTTCTTC. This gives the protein CASSVGGADNEQFF.